These T cell receptor beta chains were read from a single sample in a study of response to subunit inactivated influenza vaccine. A single record per CDR3 protein comes from TCRdb applying MiXCR to the RT-PCR reads. The data contain approximately 730,000 distinct CDR3 sequences, roughly 14% of them singletons. The material sequenced was PBMCs from blood, taken 14 to 15 days before vaccination. The receptor set was obtained from a man aged 45 to 65 who received an inactivated influenza vaccine. CDR3s leave out the opening cysteine and the closing phenylalanine or tryptophan. Each record gives: V gene, J gene, CDR3 protein.

>TRBV27|TRBJ2-1
ASSNSGTYNEQF
>TRBV30|TRBJ2-2
AWRLEDTGELF
>TRBV6-1|TRBJ2-7
ASLSSGGSSYEQY
>TRBV20-1|TRBJ2-7
SARPKRGPYEQY
>TRBV5-4|TRBJ1-5
ASSTDGQSNQPQH
>TRBV15|TRBJ2-3
ATSRWDSRTDTQY
>TRBV4-3|TRBJ2-7
ASSQGWTGAVYEQY
>TRBV27|TRBJ2-6
ASSLRGTGTGANVLT
>TRBV28|TRBJ2-7
ASSSHPAWAGSYEQY
>TRBV14|TRBJ2-3
ASSPIDITYTQY
>TRBV6-2/TRBV6-3|TRBJ2-7
ASSYPTGIPSYEQY
>TRBV28|TRBJ2-7
ASSLGYRGSYEQY
>TRBV11-3|TRBJ2-1
ASSATWPNEQF
>TRBV19|TRBJ1-1
ASMGTARLNTEAF
>TRBV28|TRBJ1-1
TLSLRRTLNRPPTEAF
>TRBV4-3|TRBJ2-2
ASSHQSGNTGELF
>TRBV5-4|TRBJ1-1
ASSLAGRDGTEAF
>TRBV2|TRBJ2-3
ASRPTSGSSDTQY
>TRBV20-1|TRBJ2-1
SASAVRYNEQF
>TRBV20-1|TRBJ1-4
SASRSLTNEKLF
>TRBV3-1|TRBJ2-4
ASSLGVAKNIQY
>TRBV7-8|TRBJ2-7
ASSPAAGTYEQY
>TRBV4-2|TRBJ2-2
ASSLVAGLRAGELF
>TRBV28|TRBJ2-4
ASSTTRASGRMRISLAKNIQY
>TRBV12-3/TRBV12-4|TRBJ2-2
ASSLGDLTGELF
>TRBV20-1|TRBJ2-3
SARPSSDTQY
>TRBV14|TRBJ2-1
ASSQGRGRGPGEQF
>TRBV6-2/TRBV6-3|TRBJ2-3
ASTPQQGRTDTQY
>TRBV3-1|TRBJ1-6
ASTEVTGGRSPLH
>TRBV18|TRBJ2-5
ASSPGLASYQETQY
>TRBV9|TRBJ2-3
ASKDRDTDTQY
>TRBV7-2|TRBJ2-3
ASSGADTQY
>TRBV5-5|TRBJ2-5
ASSWGQGIGETQY
>TRBV27|TRBJ2-1
ASSLSTGRNEQF
>TRBV2|TRBJ2-6
TISFTGTGGSSGANVLT
>TRBV6-1|TRBJ1-5
ASSTGEVGNQPQH
>TRBV19|TRBJ2-1
ASTGTGSYNEQF
>TRBV10-2|TRBJ2-5
ASSRREGRETQY
>TRBV6-5|TRBJ2-2
ASSSADRGVTGELF
>TRBV5-1|TRBJ2-1
ASSNYVGGRYNEQF
>TRBV9|TRBJ1-2
ASSGTGGLANYGYT
>TRBV2|TRBJ2-2
ASSGAGTGGGGVTGELF
>TRBV20-1|TRBJ2-3
SAAQGSSTDTQY
>TRBV5-1|TRBJ2-7
ASSLDSPYEQY
>TRBV7-8|TRBJ2-1
ASSSLGTGYSYNEQF
>TRBV7-9|TRBJ2-1
ASSLVGGYNNEQF
>TRBV7-2|TRBJ1-2
ASSARDTLYGYT
>TRBV9|TRBJ2-3
ASSADYGTGTDTQY
>TRBV10-3|TRBJ2-3
AISEPPPGGTDTQY
>TRBV4-3|TRBJ2-1
ASSQVDRNNEQF